Below, 30 T cell receptor beta chains from the same sample are listed, as sequenced in a study of blood T cell repertoires in COVID-19. The data were produced by immunoSEQ multiplex PCR, yet TCRdb's version contains in-frame clones alone and is incomplete. The repertoire consists of 90,000 to 120,000 clones, with approximately 88% occurring once and the leading ten covering more than 4.5%. Sequences were obtained from peripheral blood. Every receptor here comes from a human donor in a cohort sampled during active COVID-19.

The chain couples TRBV11-1 to TRBJ1-2; D is possibly TRBD1 (6 bases). Germline V CDR1 and CDR2: SGHAT, FQDESV (reference sequence). V lost 2 bases to trimming and J lost 4 bases, with 11 bases between them. This CDR3 comprises 14 residues. The CDR3, as DNA: TGTGCCAGCAGCTTAAAACAGGGCGCCTATGGCTACACCTTC. It encodes CASSLKQGAYGYTF.

The chain has TRBV7-9 and TRBJ2-1; 13 bases line up with TRBD2. Per germline, CDR1 SEHNR and CDR2 FQNEAQ (reference sequence). The CDR3 totals 17 residues. J gave up 7 bases and V 5 bases, and 11 bases lay outside the gene matches. The CDR3 loop reads CASSLPFRLAGGNEQFF. The CDR3 DNA reads TGTGCCAGCAGCCTCCCCTTTCGACTAGCGGGGGGTAATGAGCAGTTCTTC.

This sequence joins TRBV18 and TRBJ2-4, with 7 positions matching TRBD1. This CDR3 has 14 residues. In germline, CDR1 is KGHSH, CDR2 LQKENI. V gave up 5 bases and J gave up 9 bases; unmatched junction bases: 10. CDR3 sequence (DNA): TGTGCCAGCTCAAGAGACCTAGGGGGCGGCATTCAGTACTTC. Translating it yields CASSRDLGGGIQYF.

The genes are TRBV11-2 and TRBJ2-2; no clear D. Per germline, CDR1 SGHAT and CDR2 FQNNGV. The V end was cut by 2 bases, the J end by 1 base, with 11 bases between. The CDR3 loop spans 16 amino acids. CDR3 loop: CASSLRRRGNTGELFF. The DNA of the CDR3 is TGTGCCAGCAGCTTAAGGCGGCGAGGGAACACCGGGGAGCTGTTTTTT. Based on the CDR3 plus reference TRBV11-2 and TRBJ2-2, the full variable domain is EAGVAQSPRYKIIEKRQSVAFWCNPISGHATLYWYQQILGQGPKLLIQFQNNGVVDDSQLPKDRFSAERLKGVDSTLKIQPAKLEDSAVYLCASSLRRRGNTGELFFGEGSRLTVL.

The chain couples TRBV18 to TRBJ2-1; 10 positions agree with TRBD2. The CDR3 is 19 residues long. CDR1 and CDR2 (germline): KGHSH, LQKENI. Losses at the gene ends were 4 bases for V and 7 bases for J; bases not matched to a gene: 19. Here the CDR3 DNA reads TGTGCCAGCTCACTCGGGGCTAGCGGGAGCCACAAGGGGGGAAATGAGCAGTTCTTC. It yields the protein CASSLGASGSHKGGNEQFF.

This clone was seen only a few times. The V gene is TRBV6-5, the J gene TRBJ1-2; weak D call: TRBD1 (6 bases). The germline gives CDR1 MNHEY, CDR2 SVGAGI. Deletions cut 11 bases from V and 5 bases from J, with 24 bases between. The CDR3 has 15 residues. CDR3 in DNA: TGTGCCCTCCAAAGTGGGGGCGGGGGCCTATATGGCTACACCTTC. Its translation is CALQSGGGGLYGYTF.

This rearrangement joins TRBV2 to TRBJ2-1; TRBD2 matches 7 bases. V lost 7 bases to trimming and J lost 4 bases; unmatched junction nucleotides: 10. From germline, CDR1 is SNHLY and CDR2 FYNNEI. The CDR3 has 15 residues. Here the CDR3 reads CASTSRDYLYNEQFF. CDR3 nucleotide sequence: TGTGCCAGCACCTCCCGGGACTACCTGTACAATGAGCAGTTCTTC.

The gene calls are TRBV27 and TRBJ2-1, with 10 bases identical to TRBD2. The CDR3 extends over 18 amino acids. With 0 bases clipped from V and 3 bases from J, the junction kept 8 bases outside the gene matches. Germline V gene data show CDR1 as MNHEY and CDR2 as SMNVEV (reference sequence). The CDR3 DNA reads as TGTGCCAGCAGTTTATCCCGCGGACTAGCGGAGTACTACAATGAGCAGTTCTTC. It specifies CASSLSRGLAEYYNEQFF.

This sequence joins TRBV3-1 (or the pseudogene TRBV3-2) and TRBJ2-1, with a weak D call TRBD2 (6 bases). Trimming removed 1 base at V and 4 bases at J, with 20 bases between. Germline V gives CDR1 LGHDT, CDR2 YNNKEL (reference sequence). This CDR3 spans 18 amino acids. The CDR3 sequence: CASSQGSRGRGLYNEQFF. CDR3 nucleotide sequence: TGTGCCAGCAGCCAAGGTAGCCGCGGGCGGGGATTGTACAATGAGCAGTTCTTC.

The V call is TRBV11-1, the J call TRBJ1-1; no clear D gene. V shed 1 base and J shed 1 base, with 4 bases lying between them. Germline assignment: CDR1 SGHAT and CDR2 FQDESV (reference sequence). The CDR3 loop spans 13 amino acids. CDR3 loop: CASSLGGNTEAFF. DNA for the CDR3: TGTGCCAGCAGCTTAGGAGGGAACACTGAAGCTTTCTTT.

This chain links TRBV4-1 with TRBJ1-4; TRBD1 agrees at 9 bases. This CDR3 spans 15 amino acids. From germline, CDR1 is MGHRA and CDR2 YSYEKL. Trimming cost V 3 bases and J 7 bases; bases outside gene matches: 6. The CDR3 region is CASSQNRGRGEKLFF. The CDR3, as DNA: TGCGCCAGCAGCCAGAACAGGGGGCGGGGTGAAAAACTGTTTTTT.

J is TRBJ2-7 and V is TRBV7-2; D might be TRBD2 (6 bases). CDR1 and CDR2 from the germline V gene are SGHTA and FQGNSA. V was clipped by 3 bases and J by 0 bases, with 21 bases between them. This CDR3 region has 18 residues. CDR3 nucleotides: TGTGCCAGCAGCTTTGGGAGGAATTACGGGAGAAGCTCCTACGAGCAGTACTTC. As protein: CASSFGRNYGRSSYEQYF.

The gene calls are TRBV28 and TRBJ2-7, with 11 bases aligning to TRBD1. CDR3 length equals 13 residues. Trimming took 6 bases from V and 6 from J; bases not matched to a gene: 4. CDR1 MDHEN and CDR2 SYDVKM come from the germline V gene. Here the CDR3 DNA reads TGTGCCAGCAGCCCGGGACAGGGGGGCGAGCAGTACTTC. The encoded protein is CASSPGQGGEQYF.

The chain couples TRBV14 to TRBJ1-6; D call uncertain. The CDR3 loop spans 15 amino acids. CDR1 is SGHDN, CDR2 FVKESK, per germline. V was trimmed by 6 bases and J by 0 bases, leaving 9 bases between them. CDR3 in amino acids: CASSTISSYNSPLHF. DNA for the CDR3: TGTGCCAGCAGTACCATTAGCTCCTATAATTCACCCCTCCACTTT.

This chain uses TRBV7-6 with TRBJ2-1; 7 bases match TRBD2. V trimming: 5 bases; J trimming: 4 bases; junction bases outside the gene matches: 5. This CDR3 has 14 amino acids. In germline, CDR1 is SGHVS, CDR2 FNYEAQ. The CDR3 here is CASSPSGTYNEQFF. CDR3 coding DNA: TGTGCCAGCAGCCCCAGCGGGACGTACAATGAGCAGTTCTTC.

The rearrangement links TRBV29-1 to TRBJ1-4, with 9 bases aligning to TRBD1. V was pared by 2 bases and J by 8 bases, with 3 bases of the junction left unmatched. In germline, CDR1 is SQVTM, CDR2 ANQGSEA. This CDR3 is built from 13 residues. Written as DNA, the CDR3 is TGCAGCGTTGAAAGGGACAGGGACGAAAAACTGTTTTTT. Translating gives CSVERDRDEKLFF.

The gene calls are TRBV5-1 and TRBJ1-6, with a tentative D call TRBD1 (5 bases). CDR1 SGHRS and CDR2 YFSETQ come from the germline V gene. V was trimmed by 0 bases and J by 6 bases, leaving 16 bases between them. The length of the CDR3 is 17 residues. In nucleotides, the CDR3 is TGCGCCAGCAGCTTGGCGGCGGGCGGGGGAGGTAATTCACCCCTCCACTTT. Its protein product is CASSLAAGGGGNSPLHF.

This chain joins TRBV6-6 and TRBJ1-4; 8 bases match TRBD1. Unmatched junction bases numbered 4, after V lost 4 bases and J lost 9 bases. Germline V CDR1 and CDR2: MNHNY, SVGAGI (reference sequence). This CDR3 is built from 13 residues. This CDR3 reads CASSLTGEQKLFF. CDR3 nucleotides: TGTGCCAGCAGTTTGACAGGGGAACAAAAACTGTTTTTT.

The chain combines TRBV21-1 with TRBJ1-1. TRBV21-1 is assigned pseudogene status. The CDR3 is 12 residues long. In nucleotides, the CDR3 is TGTGCCAGCAGCAAAGCACGCCGGGAAGCTTTCTTT. Translated: CASSKARREAFF.

The chain has TRBV28 and TRBJ2-5; 7 bases are shared with TRBD2. In germline, CDR1 is MDHEN, CDR2 SYDVKM. This CDR3 region has 14 residues. V trimming: 8 bases; J trimming: 7 bases; junction bases outside the gene matches: 13. CDR3 loop: CASLAGDSLGTQYF. CDR3 in DNA: TGTGCCAGCCTCGCGGGGGATTCTTTGGGGACCCAGTACTTC.

CDR3: CSAIERTAQGGYNEQFF. In DNA, the CDR3 is TGCAGTGCTATTGAACGAACCGCACAGGGTGGGTACAATGAGCAGTTCTTC. V is TRBV20-1 and J is TRBJ2-1; perhaps TRBD1 as D (6 bases). CDR1 is DFQATT and CDR2 is SNEGSKA in the germline V gene (reference sequence). This CDR3 region has 17 residues. Trimming removed 4 bases at V and 4 bases at J, with 23 bases between.

Written as DNA, the CDR3 is TGTGCCAGCAGTCCACCGCGGATGAGCTCCTACGAGCAGTACTTC. Encoded protein: CASSPPRMSSYEQYF. This sequence joins TRBV6-5 and TRBJ2-7; D is unresolved. Between the trimmed V and J ends, which lost 5 bases and 0 bases, there was a span of 14 bases. The CDR3 covers 15 residues. From germline, CDR1 is MNHEY and CDR2 SVGAGI.

V is TRBV11-2 and J is TRBJ2-1; the D gene is possibly TRBD2 (6 bases). V gave up 1 base and J gave up 7 bases, with 20 bases separating them. This CDR3 is built from 17 residues. Germline V gives CDR1 SGHAT, CDR2 FQNNGV. CDR3 DNA sequence: TGTGCCAGCAGCTTAGCCGGTGTGCGGGCCGGAGGGAATGAGCAGTTCTTC. Translation: CASSLAGVRAGGNEQFF.

The V call is TRBV7-2, the J call TRBJ1-5, with 7 nucleotides matching TRBD1. CDR3 length equals 14 residues. The V gene end was trimmed by 5 bases and the J gene end by 4 bases; junction bases not matched to a gene: 5. Germline V lookup: CDR1 SGHTA, CDR2 FQGNSA. CDR3 sequence reads: CASSVIRGNQPQHF. In DNA, the CDR3 is TGTGCCAGCAGCGTAATCAGGGGGAATCAGCCCCAGCATTTT. The variable domain in full, with the rest retrieved from reference TRBV7-2 and TRBJ1-5, is GAGVSQSPSNKVTEKGKDVELRCDPISGHTALYWYRQSLGQGLEFLIYFQGNSAPDKSGLPSDRFSAERTGGSVSTLTIQRTQQEDSAVYLCASSVIRGNQPQHFGDGTRLSIL.

This clone was counted many times. This chain joins TRBV6-1 and TRBJ1-1, with D unresolved. Germline CDR1 reads MNHNS; CDR2 reads SASEGT. Deletions cut 2 bases from V and 1 base from J, with 8 bases between. This CDR3 has 14 residues. CDR3: CASSERLENTEAFF. CDR3 DNA: TGTGCCAGCAGTGAACGACTGGAGAACACTGAAGCTTTCTTT.

This sequence joins TRBV18 and TRBJ1-1; D is unclear. Germline V gives CDR1 KGHSH, CDR2 LQKENI. The V end was cut by 5 bases, the J end by 0 bases, with 7 bases between. The CDR3 contains 13 residues. The CDR3 DNA follows: TGTGCCAGCTCAGGGGAGCTGAACACTGAAGCTTTCTTT. It is translated as CASSGELNTEAFF. Supplemented by reference TRBV18 and TRBJ1-1, the full variable domain reads NAGVMQNPRHLVRRRGQEARLRCSPMKGHSHVYWYRQLPEEGLKFMVYLQKENIIDESGMPKERFSAEFPKEGPSILRIQQVVRGDSAAYFCASSGELNTEAFFGQGTRLTVV.

The gene calls are TRBV2 and TRBJ1-5; possible D gene TRBD1, 6 bases. Deletions cut 1 base from V and 6 bases from J, with 13 bases between. CDR3 size: 15 residues. In germline, CDR1 is SNHLY, CDR2 FYNNEI. The CDR3 DNA is TGTGCCAGCAGTGAAGATTGGGGGGGGCTTCAGCCCCAGCATTTT. This gives the protein CASSEDWGGLQPQHF.

The chain couples TRBV7-9 to TRBJ1-2, with TRBD1 identical over 9 bases. The CDR3 consists of 17 residues. V lost 3 bases and J lost 1; bases outside the gene matches: 9. Per the germline V gene, CDR1 is SEHNR and CDR2 is FQNEAQ (reference sequence). The CDR3 protein is CASSFPDRGLYNYGYTF. The CDR3 DNA reads TGTGCCAGCAGCTTTCCGGACAGGGGCCTATATAACTATGGCTACACCTTC. Using reference TRBV7-9 and TRBJ1-2 for the parts outside the CDR3, the full variable domain is DTGVSQNPRHKITKRGQNVTFRCDPISEHNRLYWYRQTLGQGPEFLTYFQNEAQLEKSRLLSDRFSAERPKGSFSTLEIQRTEQGDSAMYLCASSFPDRGLYNYGYTFGSGTRLTVV.

This chain uses TRBV11-2 with TRBJ2-1; the D gene is possibly TRBD1 (6 bases). Germline-derived CDR1 and CDR2 are SGHAT and FQNNGV. V lost 0 bases to trimming and J lost 10 bases, with 19 bases between them. CDR3 size: 16 residues. CDR3: CASSLDGTTLQGEQFF. The CDR3 nucleotides are TGTGCCAGCAGCTTAGATGGGACGACCCTTCAGGGGGAGCAGTTCTTC.

The chain links TRBV2 to TRBJ2-7; TRBD1 matches at 9 bases. CDR1 is SNHLY and CDR2 is FYNNEI in the germline V gene. The V gene end was trimmed by 6 bases and the J gene end by 6 bases; junction bases not matched to a gene: 12. The CDR3 extends over 15 amino acids. The DNA for the CDR3 is TGTGCCAGCAGACTTACCCGGGACAGGGTGGGCGAGCAGTACTTC. Amino acid sequence: CASRLTRDRVGEQYF.